Listed below are T cell receptor beta chains from one sample, sequenced in a study of blood T cell repertoires in COVID-19. Here immunoSEQ multiplex PCR was the method, and the copy in TCRdb shows in-frame clones only, minus some. The sample has around 280,000 clones, 85% to 90% seen once; the top ten hold 8.5% to 14%. The sample comprised peripheral blood. These receptors originate from a woman between 25 and 40 years old with COVID-19, enrolled during active disease. Both conserved end residues are part of each CDR3. D genes are given only for firm matches. Not every row has a clone size; where given, it reads once, few, many or a size class.

J gene | D gene | clone size | V gene | CDR3 DNA | CDR3 protein
TRBJ2-1 | . | . | TRBV27 | TGTGCCAGCAGTTTAACCCGGGACTCTGAGCAGTTCTTC | CASSLTRDSEQFF
TRBJ2-7 | TRBD1 | . | TRBV27 | TGTGCCAGCAGTCGACAGGGGGGCGAGCAGTACTTC | CASSRQGGEQYF
TRBJ2-1 | . | . | TRBV5-4 | TGTGCCAGCAGCGACGTAAAGGGGGGGCCAAACAATGAGCAGTTCTTC | CASSDVKGGPNNEQFF
TRBJ1-5 | TRBD1 | . | TRBV4-1 | TGCGCCAGCAGCCAAGGGACAGGGACCCATCAGCCCCAGCATTTT | CASSQGTGTHQPQHF
TRBJ2-1 | . | few | TRBV9 | TGTGCCAGCAGCGTAGGAGCGGGCCCCCACAATGAGCAGTTCTTC | CASSVGAGPHNEQFF
TRBJ2-3 | . | . | TRBV7-9 | TGTGCCAGCAGCTCTCCGGGGACACCGGTCTCCGTCGATACGCAGTATTTT | CASSSPGTPVSVDTQYF
TRBJ1-2 | . | few | TRBV29-1 | TGCAGCGTCGGGGGAGACTATGGCTACACCTTC | CSVGGDYGYTF
TRBJ1-2 | . | once | TRBV28 | TGTGCCAGCAGTTTAAATGCGTACTATGGCTACACCTTC | CASSLNAYYGYTF
TRBJ1-2 | . | . | TRBV30 | TGTGCCTGGAGCCTCACATCGGGGGGATACTATGGCTACACCTTC | CAWSLTSGGYYGYTF
TRBJ1-1 | TRBD1 | once | TRBV27 | TGTGCCAGCAGGGTAAGGGGGACAGGGGTGAACACTGAAGCTTTCTTT | CASRVRGTGVNTEAFF
TRBJ2-2 | TRBD2 | . | TRBV7-6 | TGTGCCAGCAGTTTAGCGGGGGCCTTTAGGGGCGGGGAGCTGTTTTTT | CASSLAGAFRGGELFF
TRBJ2-7 | . | . | TRBV2 | TGTGCCAGCGTCGGGGGGCTAACCCTCTACGAGCAGTACTTC | CASVGGLTLYEQYF
TRBJ1-6 | TRBD1 | . | TRBV7-9 | TGTGCCAGCAGCCCCGACAGGGATTCACCCCTCCACTTT | CASSPDRDSPLHF
TRBJ2-3 | TRBD2 | . | TRBV11-2 | TGTGCCAGCAGTTGGACTAGCGGATACACAGATACGCAGTATTTT | CASSWTSGYTDTQYF
TRBJ2-2 | . | . | TRBV7-9 | TGTGCCAGCAGCCCCCCAGGGGGGCAGGGATCGAACACCGGGGAGCTGTTTTTT | CASSPPGGQGSNTGELFF
TRBJ1-5 | TRBD1 | . | TRBV19 | TGTGCCAGTGGTACAGGGGGCAGTCAGCCCCAGCATTTT | CASGTGGSQPQHF
TRBJ2-3 | . | . | TRBV11-2 | TGTGCCAGCAGCTTAGGACACCTGGCCACAGATACGCAGTATTTT | CASSLGHLATDTQYF
TRBJ2-7 | TRBD2 | . | TRBV10-3 | TGTGCCACCGGCGGGACTAGCGGGCCTTCCTACGAGCAGTACTTC | CATGGTSGPSYEQYF
TRBJ2-7 | TRBD1 | . | TRBV11-3 | TGTGCCAGCAGCGTCGGGACAGACTACGAGCAGTACTTC | CASSVGTDYEQYF
TRBJ1-5 | TRBD1 | . | TRBV7-2 | TGTGCCAGCAGCTCCACAGGGGTTAGCAATCAGCCCCAGCATTTT | CASSSTGVSNQPQHF
TRBJ1-2 | TRBD1 | . | TRBV5-1 | TGCGCCAGCAGCTTCGAGCCGGGACAGCAACGCTTTAACTATGGCTACACCTTC | CASSFEPGQQRFNYGYTF
TRBJ1-5 | . | few | TRBV6-6 | TGTGCCAGTCAAGGCGGGGGGTATAGCAATCAGCCCCAGCATTTT | CASQGGGYSNQPQHF
TRBJ2-7 | . | . | TRBV5-1 | TGCGCCAGCAGCCCCGGGTCCTATACGGGCTACGAGCAGTACTTC | CASSPGSYTGYEQYF
TRBJ1-1 | . | . | TRBV5-1 | TGCGCCAGCAGCTTGGCCACCGAACCCCGGGGGACTGAAGCTTTCTTT | CASSLATEPRGTEAFF
TRBJ1-5 | . | . | TRBV19 | TGTGCCAGTAGTGCCTTGACAGCTTATAGCAATCAGCCCCAGCATTTT | CASSALTAYSNQPQHF
TRBJ2-3 | . | . | TRBV5-1 | TGCGCCAGCAGCCAAACAGGGCCCTCGCAGTATTTT | CASSQTGPSQYF
TRBJ2-1 | . | . | TRBV2 | TGTGCCAGCAGGACGGGGCGCGGAGGGAGGCTCGATGAGCAGTTCTTC | CASRTGRGGRLDEQFF
TRBJ2-2 | . | . | TRBV7-2 | TGTGCCAGCAGCTTAAACGGGATGCGGAGGGACCGGGAGCTGTTTTTT | CASSLNGMRRDRELFF
TRBJ2-7 | TRBD2 | . | TRBV11-2 | TGTGCCAGCAGCGCCGGGACTAGCGGGGGCCGTAGCTCCTACGAGCAGTACTTC | CASSAGTSGGRSSYEQYF
TRBJ2-3 | . | . | TRBV11-2 | TGTGCCAGCAGCCCCCGACAGCCAGATACGCAGTATTTT | CASSPRQPDTQYF
TRBJ2-7 | . | . | TRBV28 | TGTGCCAGCAGCTCAAGGCGGGCAGTCTTCTCCTACGAGCAGTACTTC | CASSSRRAVFSYEQYF
TRBJ2-5 | . | once | TRBV6-5 | TGTGCCAGCAACTCCTGGCTAGAAGAGACCCAGTACTTC | CASNSWLEETQYF
TRBJ2-1 | . | . | TRBV14 | TGTGCCAGCAGCCAAGTAAGAGCGGGTGAGCAGTTCTTC | CASSQVRAGEQFF
TRBJ2-1 | . | . | TRBV5-5 | TGTGCCAGCAGCTTAGGGCTTAGAGGGAATGAGCAGTTCTTC | CASSLGLRGNEQFF
TRBJ1-5 | . | . | TRBV27 | TGTGCCAGCAGTTTGGGCATTGGGCTACAGCCCCAGCATTTT | CASSLGIGLQPQHF
TRBJ2-2 | TRBD2 | few | TRBV6-2/TRBV6-3 | TGTGCCAGCAGTGATCCGGGACTACCCACCGGGGAGCTGTTTTTT | CASSDPGLPTGELFF
TRBJ1-6 | TRBD1 | . | TRBV7-9 | TGTGCCAGCAGCGTGGGACAGGCCCATTCACCCCTCCACTTT | CASSVGQAHSPLHF
TRBJ1-1 | TRBD1 | . | TRBV2 | TGTGCCAGCATCTCCGACAGGGGAGGGACTGAAGCTTTCTTT | CASISDRGGTEAFF
TRBJ2-6 | . | . | TRBV18 | TGTGCCAGCTCACCACCCGGGTGGCTACCTGGGGCCAACGTCCTGACTTTC | CASSPPGWLPGANVLTF
TRBJ1-6 | . | . | TRBV6-2/TRBV6-3 | TGTGCCAGCAGTTACCGTCAGGTCAGGAATTCACCCCTCCACTTT | CASSYRQVRNSPLHF
TRBJ1-2 | . | . | TRBV5-1 | TGCGCCAGCAGCCGGCGGGGTGGCAGTCACTACTATGGCTACACCTTC | CASSRRGGSHYYGYTF
TRBJ2-4 | . | . | TRBV21-1 | TGTGCCAGCAGCATACAGGACAGGGGGTCCAAAAACATTCAGTACTTC | CASSIQDRGSKNIQYF
TRBJ2-1 | TRBD2 | . | TRBV7-9 | TGTGCCAGCAGCTCTCCACTAGCGGGGGAGGTCAATGAGCAGTTCTTC | CASSSPLAGEVNEQFF